Included here is one T cell receptor beta chain sequence, with context. These data come from a study of cytomegalovirus exposure and HLA in healthy donors. The CDR3 runs 16 residues. Germline lookup yields CDR1 ENHRY and CDR2 SYGVKD. V lost 6 bases to trimming and J lost 1 base; unmatched junction nucleotides: 7. PCR was performed using 60 Vbeta and 13 Jbeta primers. The protocol was immunoSEQ multiplex PCR, while the TCRdb copy is restricted to in-frame clones and leaves out a portion. The table lists roughly 160,000 clones, over 70% of them singletons. This TCR was recovered from a man aged 30 to 39 in good health and CMV-seronegative. The sequencing sample was made of PBMCs. The rearrangement joins TRBV10-3 to TRBJ2-3; TRBD1 aligns across 10 bases. The CDR3 region has the DNA TGTGCCATCAGGGATGGGACAGGGGAGGGCACAGATACGCAGTATTTT. It is translated as CAIRDGTGEGTDTQYF.